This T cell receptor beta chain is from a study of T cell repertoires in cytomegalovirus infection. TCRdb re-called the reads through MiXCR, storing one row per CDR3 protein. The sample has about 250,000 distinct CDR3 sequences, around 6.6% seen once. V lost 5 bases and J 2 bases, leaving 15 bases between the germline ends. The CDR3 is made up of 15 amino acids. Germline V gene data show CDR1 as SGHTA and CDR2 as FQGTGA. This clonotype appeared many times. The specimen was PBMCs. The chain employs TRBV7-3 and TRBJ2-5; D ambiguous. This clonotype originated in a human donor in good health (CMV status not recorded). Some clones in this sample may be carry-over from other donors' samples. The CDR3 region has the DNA TGTGCCAGCAGCCTTCTCAGGACGGAACAAGAGACCCAGTACTTC. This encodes CASSLLRTEQETQYF.